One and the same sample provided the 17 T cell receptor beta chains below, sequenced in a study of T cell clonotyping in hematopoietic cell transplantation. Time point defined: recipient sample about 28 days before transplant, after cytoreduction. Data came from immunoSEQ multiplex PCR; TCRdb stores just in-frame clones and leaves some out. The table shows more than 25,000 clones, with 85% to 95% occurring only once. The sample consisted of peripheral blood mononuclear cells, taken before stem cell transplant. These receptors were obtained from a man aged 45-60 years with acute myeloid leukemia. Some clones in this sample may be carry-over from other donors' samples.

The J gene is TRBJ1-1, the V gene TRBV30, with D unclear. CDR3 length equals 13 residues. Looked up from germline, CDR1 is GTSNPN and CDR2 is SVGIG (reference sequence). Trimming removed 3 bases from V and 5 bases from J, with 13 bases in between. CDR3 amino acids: CAWRNTGRTEAFF. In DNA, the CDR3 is TGTGCCTGGAGAAATACGGGGAGAACTGAAGCTTTCTTT.

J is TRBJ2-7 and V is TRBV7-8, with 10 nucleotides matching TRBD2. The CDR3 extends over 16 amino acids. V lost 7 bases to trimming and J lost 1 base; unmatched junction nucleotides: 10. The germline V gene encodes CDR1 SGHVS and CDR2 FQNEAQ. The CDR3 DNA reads TGTGCCAGCACCGTGGGGCTAGCGGGAGAATCCTACGAGCAGTACTTC. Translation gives CASTVGLAGESYEQYF.

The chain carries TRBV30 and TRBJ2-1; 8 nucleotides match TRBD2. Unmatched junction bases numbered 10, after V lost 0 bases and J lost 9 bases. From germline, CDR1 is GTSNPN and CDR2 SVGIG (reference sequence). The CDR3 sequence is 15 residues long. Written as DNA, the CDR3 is TGTGCCTGGAGTGTCAGAAGCGGGAGTTCCCCTGAGCAGTTCTTC. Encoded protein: CAWSVRSGSSPEQFF. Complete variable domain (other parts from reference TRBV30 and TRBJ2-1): SQTIHQWPATLVQPVGSPLSLECTVEGTSNPNLYWYRQAAGRGLQLLFYSVGIGQISSEVPQNLSASRPQDRQFILSSKKLLLSDSGFYLCAWSVRSGSSPEQFFGPGTRLTVL.

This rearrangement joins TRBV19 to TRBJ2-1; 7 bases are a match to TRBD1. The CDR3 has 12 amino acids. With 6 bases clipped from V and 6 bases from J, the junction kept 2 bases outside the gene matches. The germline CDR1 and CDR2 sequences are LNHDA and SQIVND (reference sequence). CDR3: CASRTGINEQFF. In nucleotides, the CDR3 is TGTGCCAGTAGGACAGGGATCAATGAGCAGTTCTTC.

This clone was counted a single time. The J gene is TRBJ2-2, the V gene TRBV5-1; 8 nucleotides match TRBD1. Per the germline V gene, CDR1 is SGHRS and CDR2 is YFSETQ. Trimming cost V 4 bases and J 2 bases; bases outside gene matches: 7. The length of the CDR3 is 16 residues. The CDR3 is CASSVSGGRNTGELFF. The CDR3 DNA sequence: TGCGCCAGCAGCGTTTCAGGGGGCCGCAACACCGGGGAGCTGTTTTTT.

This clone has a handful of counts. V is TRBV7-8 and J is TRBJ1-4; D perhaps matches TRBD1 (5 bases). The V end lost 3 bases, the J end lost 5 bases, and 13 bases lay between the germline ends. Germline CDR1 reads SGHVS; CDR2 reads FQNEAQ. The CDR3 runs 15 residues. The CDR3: CASSFLGTYNEKLFF. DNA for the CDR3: TGTGCCAGCAGCTTTCTCGGGACCTACAATGAAAAACTGTTTTTT.

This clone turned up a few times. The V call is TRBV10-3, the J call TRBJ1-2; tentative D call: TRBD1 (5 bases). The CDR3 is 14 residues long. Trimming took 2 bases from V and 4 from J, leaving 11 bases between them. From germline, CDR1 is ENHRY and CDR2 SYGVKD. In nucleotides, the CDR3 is TGTGCCATCAGTGAGACAGGAGAAGCCTATGGCTACACCTTC. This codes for CAISETGEAYGYTF.

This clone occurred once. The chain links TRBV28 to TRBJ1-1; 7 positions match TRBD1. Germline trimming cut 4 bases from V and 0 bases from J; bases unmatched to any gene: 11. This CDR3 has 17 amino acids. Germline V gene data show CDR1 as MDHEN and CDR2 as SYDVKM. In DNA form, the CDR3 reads TGTGCCAGCAGTTGGGGCTCCAGGGGGGCGATGAACACTGAAGCTTTCTTT. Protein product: CASSWGSRGAMNTEAFF. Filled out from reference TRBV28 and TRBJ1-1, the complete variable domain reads DVKVTQSSRYLVKRTGEKVFLECVQDMDHENMFWYRQDPGLGLRLIYFSYDVKMKEKGDIPEGYSVSREKKERFSLILESASTNQTSMYLCASSWGSRGAMNTEAFFGQGTRLTVV.

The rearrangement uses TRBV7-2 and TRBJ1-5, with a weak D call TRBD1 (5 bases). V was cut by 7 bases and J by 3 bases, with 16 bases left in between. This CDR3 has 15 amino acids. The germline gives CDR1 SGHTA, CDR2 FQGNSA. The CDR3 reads CASTPRWGPNQPQHF. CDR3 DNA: TGTGCCAGCACCCCGAGGTGGGGACCCAATCAGCCCCAGCATTTT.

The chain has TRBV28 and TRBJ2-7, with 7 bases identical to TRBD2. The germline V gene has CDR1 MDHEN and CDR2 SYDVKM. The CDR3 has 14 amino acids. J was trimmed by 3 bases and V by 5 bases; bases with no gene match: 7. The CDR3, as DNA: TGTGCCAGCAGTGCCGGGACTACCCTCTACGAGCAGTACTTC. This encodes CASSAGTTLYEQYF.

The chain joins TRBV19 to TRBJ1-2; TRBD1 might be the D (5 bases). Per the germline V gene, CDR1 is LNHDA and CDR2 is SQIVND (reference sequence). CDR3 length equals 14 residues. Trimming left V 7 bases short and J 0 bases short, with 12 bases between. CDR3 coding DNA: TGTGCCAGTACCGAGACAGACTCTAACTATGGCTACACCTTC. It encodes CASTETDSNYGYTF.

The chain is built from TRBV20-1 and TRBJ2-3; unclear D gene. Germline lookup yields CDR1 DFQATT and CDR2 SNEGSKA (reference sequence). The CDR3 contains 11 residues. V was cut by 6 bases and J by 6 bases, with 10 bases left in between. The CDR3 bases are TGCAGTGCGGGCACGGTTGATACGCAGTATTTT. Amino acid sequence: CSAGTVDTQYF.

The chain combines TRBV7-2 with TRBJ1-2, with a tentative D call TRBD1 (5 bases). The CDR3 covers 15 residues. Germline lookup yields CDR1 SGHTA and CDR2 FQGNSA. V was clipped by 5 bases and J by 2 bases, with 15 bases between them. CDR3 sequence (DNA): TGTGCCAGCAGCCCCGGCGGGGGTACAAACTATGGCTACACCTTC. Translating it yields CASSPGGGTNYGYTF.

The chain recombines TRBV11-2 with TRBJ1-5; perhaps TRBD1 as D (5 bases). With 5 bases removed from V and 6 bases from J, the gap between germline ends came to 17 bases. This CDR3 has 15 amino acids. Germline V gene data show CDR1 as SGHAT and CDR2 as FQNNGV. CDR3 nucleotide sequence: TGTGCCAGCAGCACGGGGTTTGGCGGGGGTCAGCCCCAGCATTTT. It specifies CASSTGFGGGQPQHF.

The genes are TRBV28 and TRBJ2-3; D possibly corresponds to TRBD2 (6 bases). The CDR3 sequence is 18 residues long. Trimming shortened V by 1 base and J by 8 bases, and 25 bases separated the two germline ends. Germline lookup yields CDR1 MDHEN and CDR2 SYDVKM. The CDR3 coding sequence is TGTGCCAGCAGTTTATCCCCCAGGAGCGGCGGGGATTACCGTACGCAGTATTTT. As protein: CASSLSPRSGGDYRTQYF.

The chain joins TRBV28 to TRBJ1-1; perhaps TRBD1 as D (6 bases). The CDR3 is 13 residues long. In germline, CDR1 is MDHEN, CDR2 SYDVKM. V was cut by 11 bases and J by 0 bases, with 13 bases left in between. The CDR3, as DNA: TGTGCCGGTAGGGACACCATGAACACTGAAGCTTTCTTT. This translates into CAGRDTMNTEAFF.

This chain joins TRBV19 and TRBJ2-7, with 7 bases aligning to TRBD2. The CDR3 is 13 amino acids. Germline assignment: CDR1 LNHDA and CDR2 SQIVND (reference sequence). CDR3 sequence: CPPRRGGSCEQYF. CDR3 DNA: TGTCCCCCCCGCCGGGGAGGGTCTTGCGAGCAGTACTTC.